This T cell receptor beta chain derives from a study of technical replicates of blood from a few donors. V shed 1 base and J 6 bases; nucleotides not matched to a gene: 5. This CDR3 is 14 amino acids long. Germline assignment: CDR1 SEHNR and CDR2 FQNEAQ (reference sequence). Generated by immunoSEQ multiplex PCR, the TCRdb table keeps only in-frame clones and is missing some. This table has 60,000 to 90,000 clones, 93% appearing once. The specimen was T cells isolated from PBMCs. The sequence was collected from a human donor in good health. V usage is TRBV7-9 and J usage is TRBJ1-2, with 7 bases lining up with TRBD1. The CDR3 protein is CASSLGDREHGYTF. The CDR3 DNA sequence: TGTGCCAGCAGCTTAGGTGACAGGGAGCATGGCTACACCTTC.